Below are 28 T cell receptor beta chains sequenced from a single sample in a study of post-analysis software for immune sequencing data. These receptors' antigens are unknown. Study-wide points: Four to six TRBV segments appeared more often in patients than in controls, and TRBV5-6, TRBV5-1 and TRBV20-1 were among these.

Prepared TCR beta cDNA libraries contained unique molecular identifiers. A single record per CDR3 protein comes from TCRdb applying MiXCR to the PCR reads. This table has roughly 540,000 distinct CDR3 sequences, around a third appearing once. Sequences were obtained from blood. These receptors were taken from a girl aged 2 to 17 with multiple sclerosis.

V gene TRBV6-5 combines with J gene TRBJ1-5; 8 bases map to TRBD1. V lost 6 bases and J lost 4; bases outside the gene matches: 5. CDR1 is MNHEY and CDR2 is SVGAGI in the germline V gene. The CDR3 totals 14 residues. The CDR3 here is CASSRTGRNQPQHF. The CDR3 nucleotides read TGTGCCAGCAGCCGGACAGGGCGAAATCAGCCCCAGCATTTT.

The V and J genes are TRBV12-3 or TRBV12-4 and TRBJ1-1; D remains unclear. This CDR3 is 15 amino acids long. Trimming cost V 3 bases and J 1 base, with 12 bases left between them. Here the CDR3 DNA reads TGTGCCAGCAGTTTCCGAGGAGGGTGGAACACTGAAGCTTTCTTT. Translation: CASSFRGGWNTEAFF.

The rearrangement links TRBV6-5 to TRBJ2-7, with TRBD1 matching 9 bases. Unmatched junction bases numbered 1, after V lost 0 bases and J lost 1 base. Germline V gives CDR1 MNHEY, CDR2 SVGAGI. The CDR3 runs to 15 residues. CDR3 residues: CASSYSGQGSYEQYF. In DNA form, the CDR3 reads TGTGCCAGCAGTTACTCGGGACAGGGTTCCTACGAGCAGTACTTC.

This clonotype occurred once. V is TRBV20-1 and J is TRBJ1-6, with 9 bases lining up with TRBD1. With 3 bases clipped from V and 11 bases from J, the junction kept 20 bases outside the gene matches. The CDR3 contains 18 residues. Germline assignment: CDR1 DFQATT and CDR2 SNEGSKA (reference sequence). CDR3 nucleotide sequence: TGCAGTGCTAGGGACAGGGGCCGCCTCAGGATAGGGAACCCACCCCTCCACTTT. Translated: CSARDRGRLRIGNPPLHF.

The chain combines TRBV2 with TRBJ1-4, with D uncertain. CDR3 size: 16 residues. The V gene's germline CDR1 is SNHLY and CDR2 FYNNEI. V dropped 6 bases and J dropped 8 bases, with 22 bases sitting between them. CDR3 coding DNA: TGTGCCAGCAGCGGGCCTGGGCCAGGCCTCAAGGAAAAACTGTTTTTT. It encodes CASSGPGPGLKEKLFF.

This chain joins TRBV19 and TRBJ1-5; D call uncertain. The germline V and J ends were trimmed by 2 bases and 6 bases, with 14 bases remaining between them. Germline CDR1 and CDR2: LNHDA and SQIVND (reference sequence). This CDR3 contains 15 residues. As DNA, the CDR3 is TGTGCCAGTAGTATATTCAGAGGGTTCCGTCAGCCCCAGCATTTT. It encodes CASSIFRGFRQPQHF.

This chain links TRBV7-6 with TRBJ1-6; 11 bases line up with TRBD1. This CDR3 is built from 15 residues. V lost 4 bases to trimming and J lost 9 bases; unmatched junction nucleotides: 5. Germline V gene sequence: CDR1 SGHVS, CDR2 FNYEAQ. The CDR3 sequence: CASSSTGQGASPLHF. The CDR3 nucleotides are TGTGCCAGCAGCTCCACTGGACAGGGGGCTTCACCCCTCCACTTT. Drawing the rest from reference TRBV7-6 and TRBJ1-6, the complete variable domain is GAGVSQSPRYKVTKRGQDVALRCDPISGHVSLYWYRQALGQGPEFLTYFNYEAQQDKSGLPNDRFSAERPEGSISTLTIQRTEQRDSAMYRCASSSTGQGASPLHFGNGTRLTVT.

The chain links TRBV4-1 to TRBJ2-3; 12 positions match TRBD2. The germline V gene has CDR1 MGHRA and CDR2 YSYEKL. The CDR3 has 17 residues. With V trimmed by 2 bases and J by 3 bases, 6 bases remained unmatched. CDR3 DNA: TGCGCCAGCAGCCAACCTAGCGGGGGGGCCGTAACAGATACGCAGTATTTT. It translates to CASSQPSGGAVTDTQYF.

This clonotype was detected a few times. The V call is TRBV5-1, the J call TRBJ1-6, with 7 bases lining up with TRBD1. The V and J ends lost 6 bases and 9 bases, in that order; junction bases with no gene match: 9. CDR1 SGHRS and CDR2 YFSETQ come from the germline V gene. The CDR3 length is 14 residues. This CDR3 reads CASTIDRDGSPLHF. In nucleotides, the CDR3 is TGCGCCAGCACTATCGACAGGGACGGTTCACCCCTCCACTTT.

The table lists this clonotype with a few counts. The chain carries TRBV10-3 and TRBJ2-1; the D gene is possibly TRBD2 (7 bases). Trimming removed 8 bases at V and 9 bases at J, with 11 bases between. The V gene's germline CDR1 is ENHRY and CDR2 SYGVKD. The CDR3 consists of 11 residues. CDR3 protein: CAIGGGLEQFF. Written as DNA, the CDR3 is TGTGCCATCGGGGGGGGGCTTGAGCAGTTCTTC.

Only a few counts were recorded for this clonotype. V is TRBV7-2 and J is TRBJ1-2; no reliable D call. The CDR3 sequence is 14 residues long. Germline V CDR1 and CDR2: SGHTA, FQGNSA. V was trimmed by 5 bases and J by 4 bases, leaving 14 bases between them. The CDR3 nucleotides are TGTGCCAGCAGCCCGGGTCCGGGGTCCTATGGCTACACCTTC. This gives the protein CASSPGPGSYGYTF. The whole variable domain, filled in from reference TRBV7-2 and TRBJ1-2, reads GAGVSQSPSNKVTEKGKDVELRCDPISGHTALYWYRQSLGQGLEFLIYFQGNSAPDKSGLPSDRFSAERTGGSVSTLTIQRTQQEDSAVYLCASSPGPGSYGYTFGSGTRLTVV.

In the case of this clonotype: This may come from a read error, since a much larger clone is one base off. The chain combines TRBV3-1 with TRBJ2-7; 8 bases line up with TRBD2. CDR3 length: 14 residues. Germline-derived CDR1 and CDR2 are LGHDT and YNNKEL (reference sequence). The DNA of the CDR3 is TGTGCCAGCAGCCCGGGGGGGGCCTCCTACGAGCGGTACTTC. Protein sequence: CASSPGGASYERYF.

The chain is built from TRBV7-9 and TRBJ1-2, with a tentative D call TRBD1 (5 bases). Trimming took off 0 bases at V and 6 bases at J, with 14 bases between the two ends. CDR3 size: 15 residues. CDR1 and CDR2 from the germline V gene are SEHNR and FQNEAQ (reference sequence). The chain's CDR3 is CASSLALGTGDGYTF. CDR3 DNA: TGTGCCAGCAGCTTAGCCCTCGGGACGGGCGATGGCTACACCTTC.

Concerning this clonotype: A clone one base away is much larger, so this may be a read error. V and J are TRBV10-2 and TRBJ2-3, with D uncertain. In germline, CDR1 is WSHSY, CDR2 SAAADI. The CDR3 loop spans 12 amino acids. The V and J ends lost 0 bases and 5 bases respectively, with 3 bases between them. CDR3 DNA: TGCGCCAGCAGTGAGTCCAGAGATACGCAGTATTTT. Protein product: CASSESRDTQYF.

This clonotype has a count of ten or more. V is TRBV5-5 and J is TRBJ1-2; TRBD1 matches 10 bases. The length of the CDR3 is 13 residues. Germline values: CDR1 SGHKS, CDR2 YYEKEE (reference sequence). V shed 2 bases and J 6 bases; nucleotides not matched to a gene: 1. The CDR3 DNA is TGTGCCAGCAGCTTCGGACAGGGGGATGGCTACACCTTC. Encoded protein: CASSFGQGDGYTF.

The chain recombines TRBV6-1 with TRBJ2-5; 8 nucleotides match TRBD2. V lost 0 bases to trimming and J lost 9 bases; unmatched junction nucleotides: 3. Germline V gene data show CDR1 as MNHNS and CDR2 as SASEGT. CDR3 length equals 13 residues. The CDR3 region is CASSEAYGRAQYF. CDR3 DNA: TGTGCCAGCAGTGAAGCTTACGGGAGGGCCCAGTACTTC.

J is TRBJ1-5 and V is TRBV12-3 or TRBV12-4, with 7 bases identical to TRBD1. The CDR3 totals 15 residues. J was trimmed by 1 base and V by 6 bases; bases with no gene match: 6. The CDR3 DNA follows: TGTGCCAGCAGCCCGACAGGGAGAAGCAATCAGCCCCAGCATTTT. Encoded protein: CASSPTGRSNQPQHF.

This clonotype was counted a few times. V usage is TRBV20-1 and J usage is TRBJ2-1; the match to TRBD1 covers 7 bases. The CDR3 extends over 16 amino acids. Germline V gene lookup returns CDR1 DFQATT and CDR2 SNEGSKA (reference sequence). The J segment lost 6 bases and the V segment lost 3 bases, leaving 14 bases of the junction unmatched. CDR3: CSASRLWTGGRNEQFF. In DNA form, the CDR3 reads TGCAGTGCTAGCAGGTTATGGACAGGAGGTCGCAATGAGCAGTTCTTC.

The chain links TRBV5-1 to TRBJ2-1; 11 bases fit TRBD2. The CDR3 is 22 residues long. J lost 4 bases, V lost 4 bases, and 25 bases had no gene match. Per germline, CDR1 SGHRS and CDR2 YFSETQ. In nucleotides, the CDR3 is TGCGCCAGCAGCGCCCGGGACAGGCCTTTCCAGCTAGCGGGGGGACGGTACAATGAGCAGTTCTTC. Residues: CASSARDRPFQLAGGRYNEQFF.

For the CDR3, the DNA is TGCAGCGCGGGACAGGGGAAGGAGAGGAACACTGAAGCTTTCTTT. Its protein product is CSAGQGKERNTEAFF. V and J are TRBV29-1 and TRBJ1-1, with TRBD1 matching 10 bases. Germline CDR1 is SQVTM and CDR2 is ANQGSEA. With V trimmed by 7 bases and J by 1 base, 9 bases remained unmatched. This CDR3 has 15 amino acids.

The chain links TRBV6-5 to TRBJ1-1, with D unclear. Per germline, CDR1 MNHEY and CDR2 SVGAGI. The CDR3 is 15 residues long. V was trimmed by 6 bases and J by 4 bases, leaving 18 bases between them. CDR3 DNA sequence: TGTGCCAGCAGGCGGTCCGCGAGTCCCCTCACTGAAGCTTTCTTT. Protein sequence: CASRRSASPLTEAFF.

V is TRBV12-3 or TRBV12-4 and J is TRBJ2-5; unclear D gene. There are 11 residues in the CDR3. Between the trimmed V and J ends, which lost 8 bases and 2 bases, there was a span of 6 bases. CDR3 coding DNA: TGTGCCAGCCTGTATCAAGAGACCCAGTACTTC. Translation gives CASLYQETQYF.

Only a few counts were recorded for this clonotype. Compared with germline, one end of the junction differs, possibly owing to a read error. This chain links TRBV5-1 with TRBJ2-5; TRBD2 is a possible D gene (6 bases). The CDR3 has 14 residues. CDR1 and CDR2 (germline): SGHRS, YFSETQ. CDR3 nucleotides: TGCGCCAGCAGCTTGACAGTTACGGGAGAGGCCCAGTACTTC. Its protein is CASSLTVTGEAQYF. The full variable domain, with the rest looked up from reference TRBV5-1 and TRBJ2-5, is KAGVTQTPRYLIKTRGQQVTLSCSPISGHRSVSWYQQTPGQGLQFLFEYFSETQRNKGNFPGRFSGRQFSNSRSEMNVSTLELGDSALYLCASSLTVTGEAQYFGPGTRLLVL.

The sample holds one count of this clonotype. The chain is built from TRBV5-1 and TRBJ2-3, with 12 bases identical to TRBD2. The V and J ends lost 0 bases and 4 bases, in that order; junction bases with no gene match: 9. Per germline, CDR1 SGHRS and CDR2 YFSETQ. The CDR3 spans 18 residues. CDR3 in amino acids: CASSLGRLAGGPADTQYF. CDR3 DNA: TGCGCCAGCAGCTTGGGTCGTCTAGCGGGGGGGCCGGCAGATACGCAGTATTTT.

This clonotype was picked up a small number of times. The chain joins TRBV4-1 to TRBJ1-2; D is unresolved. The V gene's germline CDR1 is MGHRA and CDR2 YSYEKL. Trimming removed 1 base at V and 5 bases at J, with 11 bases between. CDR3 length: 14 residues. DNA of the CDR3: TGCGCCAGCAGCCAAGCTGGCTCTGTATATGGCTACACCTTC. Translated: CASSQAGSVYGYTF.

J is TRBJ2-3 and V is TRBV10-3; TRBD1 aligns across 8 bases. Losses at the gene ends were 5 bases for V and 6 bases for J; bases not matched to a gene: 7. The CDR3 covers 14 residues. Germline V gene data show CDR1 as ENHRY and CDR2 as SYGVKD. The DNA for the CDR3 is TGTGCCATCAGTACAGGGGGACCTGGGGATACGCAGTATTTT. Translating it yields CAISTGGPGDTQYF.

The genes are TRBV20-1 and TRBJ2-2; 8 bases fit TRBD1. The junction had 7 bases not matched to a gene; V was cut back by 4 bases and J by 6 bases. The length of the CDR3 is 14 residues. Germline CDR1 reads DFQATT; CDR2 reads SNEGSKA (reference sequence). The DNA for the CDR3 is TGCAGTGCTACGAGAGGACAGGGCGCCGGGGAGCTGTTTTTT. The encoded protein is CSATRGQGAGELFF.

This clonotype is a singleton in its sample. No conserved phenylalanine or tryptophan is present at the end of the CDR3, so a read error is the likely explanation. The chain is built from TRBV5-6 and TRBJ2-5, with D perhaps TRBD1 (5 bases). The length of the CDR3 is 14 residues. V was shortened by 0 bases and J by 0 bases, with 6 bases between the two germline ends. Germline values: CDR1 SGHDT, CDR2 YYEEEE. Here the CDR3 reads CASSLEGDQETQYV. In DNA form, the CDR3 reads TGTGCCAGCAGCTTGGAAGGGGACCAAGAGACCCAGTACGTC.